This is a list of T cell receptor beta chains from one sample in a study of regulatory T cells in long-lasting Graves disease. TCRdb recomputed calls from the multiplex PCR reads with MiXCR, one row per CDR3 protein. The data hold 400,000 to 500,000 distinct CDR3 sequences, with about a sixth observed a single time. The same data also contributed to another study, on T cells in Graves' hyperthyroidism and ophthalmopathy.

Material: peripheral blood mononuclear cells (PBMCs), obtained at new diagnosis, from a patient treated with antithyroid drugs. The receptors were gathered from a young woman with Graves disease. The CDR3 runs from the conserved cysteine through the conserved F or W. A D gene is named only where the DNA matches it firmly. Size is omitted from some rows. Given values are once, few, many or a class for expanded clones.

clone size | J gene | V gene | D gene | CDR3 protein | CDR3 DNA
many | TRBJ1-1 | TRBV3-1 | NA | CASSQGDEAFF | TGTGCCAGCAGCCAGGGGGATGAAGCTTTCTTT
many | TRBJ2-3 | TRBV4-1 | NA | CASSQEASVSSTDTQYF | TGCGCCAGCAGCCAAGAGGCCAGCGTTTCTAGCACAGATACGCAGTATTTT
few | TRBJ2-3 | TRBV5-6 | NA | CASSLVGTSTDTQYF | TGTGCCAGCAGCTTGGTTGGGACCAGCACAGATACGCAGTATTTT
many | TRBJ2-7 | TRBV6-5 | TRBD2 | CASRYSGRNEQYF | TGTGCCAGCAGGTACAGCGGGAGGAACGAGCAGTACTTC
few | TRBJ1-5 | TRBV28 | NA | CATHRDNSNQPQHF | TGTGCCACCCACCGGGACAATAGCAATCAGCCCCAGCATTTT
many | TRBJ1-1 | TRBV12-3/TRBV12-4 | NA | CASSLVGLVNTEAFF | TGTGCCAGCAGTTTAGTGGGGCTGGTGAACACTGAAGCTTTCTTT
NA | TRBJ2-5 | TRBV12-3/TRBV12-4 | NA | CASSLVEGFETQYF | TGTGCCAGCAGTTTAGTGGAGGGATTCGAGACCCAGTACTTC
few | TRBJ1-5 | TRBV19 | NA | CASSSRGYQPQHF | TGTGCCAGTAGTTCGCGGGGTTATCAGCCCCAGCATTTT
many | TRBJ2-5 | TRBV24-1 | NA | CATSDPSRAGRVETQYF | TGTGCCACCAGTGATCCCTCACGCGCGGGACGGGTGGAGACCCAGTACTTC
many | TRBJ1-1 | TRBV5-8 | NA | CASSHRVMNTEAFF | TGTGCCAGCAGCCACAGGGTCATGAACACTGAAGCTTTCTTT
many | TRBJ1-2 | TRBV28 | NA | CASRGGSAYGYTF | TGTGCCAGCAGAGGTGGGTCAGCGTATGGCTACACCTTC
many | TRBJ2-7 | TRBV7-9 | TRBD2 | CASSPRGGGSVEQYF | TGTGCCAGCAGCCCCCGTGGGGGGGGGTCCGTCGAGCAGTACTTC